Listed below are T cell receptor beta chains from one sample, sequenced in a study of cytomegalovirus exposure and HLA in healthy donors. Generated by immunoSEQ multiplex PCR, the TCRdb table keeps only in-frame clones and is missing some. The sample holds roughly 56,000 clones, around 81% seen once. The sequencing input was PBMCs. All receptors come from a boy aged 10-17 years in good health and CMV-seropositive. Both conserved end residues are trimmed from each CDR3. The D gene is left open where the match is weak.

d_gene	v_gene	j_gene	CDR3aa
TRBD1	TRBV9	TRBJ1-5	ASSRSGQTNQPQH
TRBD1	TRBV4-1	TRBJ2-2	ASSQLDRVDGELF
TRBD1	TRBV7-3	TRBJ2-5	ASSLRGTGGETQY
TRBD2	TRBV7-9	TRBJ2-7	ASSGGRGATYEQY
-	TRBV18	TRBJ2-2	ASSPAPNRESGELF
TRBD1	TRBV5-6	TRBJ1-1	ASRSRGANTEAF
-	TRBV7-8	TRBJ2-7	ASSHTYRMFGQAYEQY
-	TRBV5-1	TRBJ1-4	ASSADLAVNEKLF
-	TRBV20-1	TRBJ1-4	STGEEKLF
TRBD1	TRBV6-1	TRBJ2-5	ATVPGGETQY
TRBD1	TRBV11-2	TRBJ2-4	ASSLDWARGRPKNIQY
-	TRBV9	TRBJ2-3	ASSAQSTDTQY
TRBD1	TRBV5-8	TRBJ1-4	ASSAGQGGEKLF
TRBD2	TRBV5-6	TRBJ2-1	ASSRPTSGGYNEQF
-	TRBV6-6	TRBJ2-3	ATLAGFTDTQY
TRBD2	TRBV7-8	TRBJ2-3	ASSKRGPSTDTQY
-	TRBV14	-	ASSRYYEQY
-	TRBV12-5	TRBJ1-1	ASGLAVGVEAF
TRBD1	TRBV11-2	TRBJ2-7	ASSPGQGAFEQY
-	TRBV5-4	TRBJ1-6	ASSQREGSPLH